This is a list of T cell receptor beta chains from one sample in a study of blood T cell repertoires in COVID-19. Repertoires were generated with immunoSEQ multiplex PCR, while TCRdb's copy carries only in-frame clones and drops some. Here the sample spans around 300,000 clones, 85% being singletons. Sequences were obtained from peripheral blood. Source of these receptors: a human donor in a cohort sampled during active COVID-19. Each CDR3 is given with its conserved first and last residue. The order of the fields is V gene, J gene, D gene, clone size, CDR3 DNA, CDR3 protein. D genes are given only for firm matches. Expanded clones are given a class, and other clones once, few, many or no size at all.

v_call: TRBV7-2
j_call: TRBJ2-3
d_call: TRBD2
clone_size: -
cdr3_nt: TGTGCCAGCAGCTTAGGCCTAGCGGTAACAGATACGCAGTATTTT
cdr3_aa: CASSLGLAVTDTQYF

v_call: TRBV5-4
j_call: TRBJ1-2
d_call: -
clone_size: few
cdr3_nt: TGTGCCAGCAGCCACCCCGGGGGGGACTATGGCTACACCTTC
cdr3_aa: CASSHPGGDYGYTF

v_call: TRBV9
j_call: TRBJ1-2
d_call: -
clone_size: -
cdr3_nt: TGTGCCAGCAGCGGCGGGGGGCGCCAGTCGGCTGGCTACACCTTC
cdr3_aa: CASSGGGRQSAGYTF

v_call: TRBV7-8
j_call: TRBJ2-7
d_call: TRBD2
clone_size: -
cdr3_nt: TGTGCCAGCAGCTTAGCGACTAGCGGGAACGAGCAGTACTTC
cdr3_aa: CASSLATSGNEQYF

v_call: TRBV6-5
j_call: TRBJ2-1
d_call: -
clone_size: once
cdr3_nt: TGTGCCAGCAGACTCCCCACGAGCAATGAGCAGTTCTTC
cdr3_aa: CASRLPTSNEQFF

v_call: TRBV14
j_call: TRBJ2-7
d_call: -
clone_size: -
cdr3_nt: TGTGCCAGCAGCCCGGGTCCTCCCTACGAGCAGTACTTC
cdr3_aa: CASSPGPPYEQYF

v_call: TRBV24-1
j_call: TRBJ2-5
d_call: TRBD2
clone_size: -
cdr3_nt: TGTGCCACCAGTGATAAGAGCGGGAACTTTGAGACCCAGTACTTC
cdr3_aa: CATSDKSGNFETQYF

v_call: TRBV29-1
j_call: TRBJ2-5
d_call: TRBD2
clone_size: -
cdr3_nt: TGCAGCGTGGGACTAGCGATCCAAGAGACCCAGTACTTC
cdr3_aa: CSVGLAIQETQYF

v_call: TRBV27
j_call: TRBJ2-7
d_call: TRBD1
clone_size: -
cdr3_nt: TGTGCCAGCAGTTTAGGGACAGGCTACGAGCAGTACTTC
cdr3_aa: CASSLGTGYEQYF

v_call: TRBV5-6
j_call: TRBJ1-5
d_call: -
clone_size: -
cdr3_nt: TGTGCCAGCAGCTTGGTTGGGGCTGGCAATCAGCCCCAGCATTTT
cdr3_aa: CASSLVGAGNQPQHF

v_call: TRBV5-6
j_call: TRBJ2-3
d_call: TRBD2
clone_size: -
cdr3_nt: TGTGCCAGCAGCTTACTAGCGGTAGTCGCAGATACGCAGTATTTT
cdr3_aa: CASSLLAVVADTQYF

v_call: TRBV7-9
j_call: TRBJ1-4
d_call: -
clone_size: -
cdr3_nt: TGTGCCAGCAGCCGGGATGGGGGACTCGGTGAAAAACTGTTTTTT
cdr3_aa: CASSRDGGLGEKLFF

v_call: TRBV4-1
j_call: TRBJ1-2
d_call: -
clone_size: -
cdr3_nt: TGCGCCAGCAGCCAAACACAGGGAAATGGCTACACCTTC
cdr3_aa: CASSQTQGNGYTF

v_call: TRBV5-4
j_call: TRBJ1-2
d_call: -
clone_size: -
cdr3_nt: TGTGCCAGCAGCTTGGATCTGGGTACTACCAATGATGGCTACACCTTC
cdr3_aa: CASSLDLGTTNDGYTF

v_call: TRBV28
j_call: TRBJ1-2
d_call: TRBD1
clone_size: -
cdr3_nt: TGTGCCAGCAGTTTACCCGACAGGGGGTATGGCTACACCTTC
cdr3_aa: CASSLPDRGYGYTF

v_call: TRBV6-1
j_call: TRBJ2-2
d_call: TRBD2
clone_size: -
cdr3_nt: TGTGCCAGCAGTGAAGTTATAGCGGGAGGGCCCGGGGAGCTGTTTTTT
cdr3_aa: CASSEVIAGGPGELFF

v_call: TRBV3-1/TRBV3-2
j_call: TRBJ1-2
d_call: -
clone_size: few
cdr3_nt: TGTGCCAGCAGCCAGGCTCACTATGGCTACACCTTC
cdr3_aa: CASSQAHYGYTF

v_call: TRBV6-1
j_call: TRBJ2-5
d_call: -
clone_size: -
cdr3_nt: TGTGCCAGCAGTGAAGAGGACGGGAAAGAGACCCAGTACTTC
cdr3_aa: CASSEEDGKETQYF

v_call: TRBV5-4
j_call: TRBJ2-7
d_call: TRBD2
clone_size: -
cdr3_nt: TGTGCCAGCAGCCAAAGCGGGAGGGCCTCCTACGAGCAGTACTTC
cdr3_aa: CASSQSGRASYEQYF

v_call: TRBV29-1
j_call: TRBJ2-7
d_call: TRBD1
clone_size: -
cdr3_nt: TGCAGTTTAACAGGGGTCTCCTACGAGCAGTACTTC
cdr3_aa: CSLTGVSYEQYF

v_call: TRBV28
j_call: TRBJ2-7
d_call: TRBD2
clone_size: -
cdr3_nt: TGTGCCAGCAGCAAACTAGCGGGGGGGTACGAGCAGTACTTC
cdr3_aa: CASSKLAGGYEQYF

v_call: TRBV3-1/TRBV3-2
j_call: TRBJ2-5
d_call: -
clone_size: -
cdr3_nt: TGTGCCAGCAGCTACAGCCCCCGGCGGGTGTACCAAGAGACCCAGTACTTC
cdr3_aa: CASSYSPRRVYQETQYF

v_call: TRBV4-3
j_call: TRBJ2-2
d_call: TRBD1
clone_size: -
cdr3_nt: TGCGCCAGCAGCCATGCCGGGACAGGGGCCGGGGAGCTGTTTTTT
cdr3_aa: CASSHAGTGAGELFF

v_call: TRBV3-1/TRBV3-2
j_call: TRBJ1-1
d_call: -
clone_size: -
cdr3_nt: TGTGCCAGCAGCCAAGACGCGGTCCCGAGCACTGAAGCTTTCTTT
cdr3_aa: CASSQDAVPSTEAFF

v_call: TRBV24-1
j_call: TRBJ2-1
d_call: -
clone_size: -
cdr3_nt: TGTGCCACCAGTGATGATAGCGATGAGCAGTTCTTC
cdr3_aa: CATSDDSDEQFF

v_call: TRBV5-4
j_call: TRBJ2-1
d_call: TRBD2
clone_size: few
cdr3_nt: TGTGCCTTTCGGACAAGCGGGAACTACAATGAGCAGTTCTTC
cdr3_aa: CAFRTSGNYNEQFF